The present T cell receptor (beta chain) was sequenced within a study of T-cell reconstitution after alpha-beta-depleted transplantation in children. This clonotype was seen repeatedly, ten times or more. CDR1 and CDR2 from the germline V gene are SGHTA and FQGNSA. The CDR3 totals 15 residues. J lost 3 bases, V lost 5 bases, and 8 bases had no gene match. It was with unique molecular identifiers that the TCRbeta library was prepared. One entry per CDR3 protein results from TCRdb running MiXCR on the PCR reads. This repertoire shows 170,000 or so distinct CDR3 sequences, 6.5% to 7.5% found once; its top ten account for roughly 3%.

The sequences come from PBMCs from the stem cell graft donor, collected from the stem cell graft. This chain joins TRBV7-2 and TRBJ2-3; 7 positions match TRBD2. The sequence was collected from a human donor who donated a stem cell graft to a child with Wiskott-Aldrich syndrome. This CDR3 reads CASSLSGGRTDTQYF. CDR3 in DNA: TGTGCCAGCAGCCTATCGGGGGGAAGGACAGATACGCAGTATTTT. Complete variable domain (other parts from reference TRBV7-2 and TRBJ2-3): GAGVSQSPSNKVTEKGKDVELRCDPISGHTALYWYRQSLGQGLEFLIYFQGNSAPDKSGLPSDRFSAERTGGSVSTLTIQRTQQEDSAVYLCASSLSGGRTDTQYFGPGTRLTVL.